These 26 T cell receptor beta chains came from one sample sequenced in a study of T cell responses to AZD1222 COVID-19 vaccine. Measured with immunoSEQ multiplex PCR; TCRdb has only the in-frame clones, and not every one. The table includes 95,000 to 130,000 clones, roughly 92% detected once. The specimen was peripheral blood, collected 28 days after the second AZD1222 dose. These receptors originate from an adult who received the AZD1222 COVID-19 vaccine.

V usage is TRBV30 and J usage is TRBJ1-2; D is perhaps TRBD1 (5 bases). This CDR3 has 12 residues. Trimming pared 2 bases from V and 6 bases from J, leaving 10 bases between. CDR1 is GTSNPN and CDR2 is SVGIG in the germline V gene (reference sequence). CDR3 sequence reads: CAWSWGKDGYTF. The CDR3 coding sequence is TGTGCCTGGAGTTGGGGGAAGGATGGCTACACCTTC.

The chain joins TRBV5-4 to TRBJ2-1; D gene ambiguous. The CDR3 sequence is 13 residues long. Germline V gives CDR1 SGHNT, CDR2 YYREEE (reference sequence). Between the trimmed V and J ends, which lost 7 bases and 4 bases, there was a span of 12 bases. CDR3 loop: CASGFGDYNEQFF. In DNA, the CDR3 is TGTGCCAGCGGGTTTGGGGATTACAATGAGCAGTTCTTC.

The genes are TRBV10-3 and TRBJ1-3; 8 nucleotides match TRBD1. Germline lookup yields CDR1 ENHRY and CDR2 SYGVKD. The length of the CDR3 is 15 residues. With V trimmed by 3 bases and J by 7 bases, 8 bases remained unmatched. This CDR3 reads CAISDPGQGWNTIYF. As DNA, the CDR3 is TGTGCCATCAGTGACCCCGGACAGGGTTGGAACACCATATATTTT.

The chain combines TRBV4-1 with TRBJ2-3; 9 positions match TRBD2. The ends lost 2 bases at V and 2 bases at J; junction bases unmatched: 5. The CDR3 contains 16 residues. Germline lookup yields CDR1 MGHRA and CDR2 YSYEKL. CDR3 sequence: CASSQYSGGLTDTQYF. The DNA of the CDR3 is TGCGCCAGCAGCCAATATAGCGGGGGACTCACAGATACGCAGTATTTT.

The chain carries TRBV2 and TRBJ2-1; D unresolved. The V gene lost 4 bases and the J gene lost 7 bases, with 8 bases spanning the gap. The CDR3 consists of 12 residues. The V gene's germline CDR1 is SNHLY and CDR2 FYNNEI. The CDR3 DNA reads TGTGCCAGCAGTGGGGTAGGTAATGAGCAGTTCTTC. It specifies CASSGVGNEQFF. The variable domain in full, completed from reference TRBV2 and TRBJ2-1, reads EPEVTQTPSHQVTQMGQEVILRCVPISNHLYFYWYRQILGQKVEFLVSFYNNEISEKSEIFDDQFSVERPDGSNFTLKIRSTKLEDSAMYFCASSGVGNEQFFGPGTRLTVL.

The table lists this clone with a count of one. The rearrangement uses TRBV15 and TRBJ1-2; the D gene is possibly TRBD1 (6 bases). Germline CDR1 LNHNV, CDR2 YYDKDF (reference sequence). V was shortened by 3 bases and J by 8 bases, with 10 bases between the two germline ends. The CDR3 contains 12 residues. Here the CDR3 DNA reads TGTGCCACCAGCAGGACGACAGGCGGCTACACCTTC. Its translation: CATSRTTGGYTF.

This rearrangement joins TRBV7-2 to TRBJ2-2; 7 bases are shared with TRBD2. The CDR3 contains 17 residues. Germline CDR1 reads SGHTA; CDR2 reads FQGNSA. V gave up 5 bases and J gave up 7 bases; unmatched junction bases: 16. The CDR3 loop is CASSALGAGVGFGELFF. The CDR3 nucleotides read TGTGCCAGCAGCGCCCTAGGGGCGGGAGTGGGGTTCGGGGAGCTGTTTTTT. Variable domain in full (rest from reference TRBV7-2 and TRBJ2-2): GAGVSQSPSNKVTEKGKDVELRCDPISGHTALYWYRQSLGQGLEFLIYFQGNSAPDKSGLPSDRFSAERTGGSVSTLTIQRTQQEDSAVYLCASSALGAGVGFGELFFGEGSRLTVL.

The CDR3 coding sequence is TGTGCCAGCAGTCTTGAGAGCTGGACAGGGGAGAACGAGCAGTACTTC. This codes for CASSLESWTGENEQYF. J is TRBJ2-7 and V is TRBV9; 9 bases match TRBD1. This CDR3 has 16 residues. The germline V gene encodes CDR1 SGDLS and CDR2 YYNGEE. With 5 bases clipped from V and 5 bases from J, the junction kept 14 bases outside the gene matches.

V usage is TRBV11-2 and J usage is TRBJ1-2; maybe TRBD1 (6 bases). The CDR3 runs 14 residues. V was pared by 5 bases and J by 6 bases, with 16 bases between. CDR1 and CDR2 from the germline V gene are SGHAT and FQNNGV. The CDR3 sequence is CASSARQVKHGYTF. The CDR3 nucleotides are TGTGCCAGCAGCGCCCGACAGGTTAAACATGGCTACACCTTC.

The chain couples TRBV11-2 to TRBJ2-1, with 9 bases fitting TRBD2. Germline lookup yields CDR1 SGHAT and CDR2 FQNNGV. V dropped 8 bases and J dropped 7; count of bases not matched to a gene: 6. The CDR3 length is 13 residues. The CDR3 is CASGLAGLNEQFF. CDR3 DNA sequence: TGTGCCAGCGGCCTAGCGGGACTAAATGAGCAGTTCTTC. The entire variable domain, with the rest obtained from reference TRBV11-2 and TRBJ2-1, is as follows: EAGVAQSPRYKIIEKRQSVAFWCNPISGHATLYWYQQILGQGPKLLIQFQNNGVVDDSQLPKDRFSAERLKGVDSTLKIQPAKLEDSAVYLCASGLAGLNEQFFGPGTRLTVL.

The chain combines TRBV5-1 with TRBJ1-1; no clear D. Germline lookup yields CDR1 SGHRS and CDR2 YFSETQ. Trimming stripped 2 bases from V and 0 bases from J, with 11 bases between. The CDR3 is made up of 15 amino acids. The CDR3 is CASSFTDSMNTEAFF. The CDR3 region has the DNA TGCGCCAGCAGCTTTACAGATTCCATGAACACTGAAGCTTTCTTT. The full variable domain, in which reference TRBV5-1 and TRBJ1-1 provide the parts outside the CDR3, is KAGVTQTPRYLIKTRGQQVTLSCSPISGHRSVSWYQQTPGQGLQFLFEYFSETQRNKGNFPGRFSGRQFSNSRSEMNVSTLELGDSALYLCASSFTDSMNTEAFFGQGTRLTVV.

V and J are TRBV7-3 and TRBJ1-2; 9 bases match TRBD1. The CDR3 spans 13 residues. In germline, CDR1 is SGHTA, CDR2 FQGTGA. The V segment lost 5 bases and the J segment 7 bases; nucleotides outside the gene matches: 5. CDR3 sequence (DNA): TGTGCCAGCAGCCCGGGACAGGGAGGTGGCTACACCTTC. Encoded protein: CASSPGQGGGYTF.

The rearrangement links TRBV27 to TRBJ1-4; D is possibly TRBD1 (5 bases). The CDR3 is 16 residues long. In germline, CDR1 is MNHEY, CDR2 SMNVEV (reference sequence). V dropped 8 bases and J dropped 2 bases, with 18 bases sitting between them. CDR3 loop: CASPGRFYYTNEKLFF. The CDR3, as DNA: TGTGCCAGCCCGGGACGGTTCTATTACACTAATGAAAAACTGTTTTTT.

For the CDR3, the DNA is TGTGCCAGTAGTACCGGGACACTCAATCAGCCCCAGCATTTT. Its translation: CASSTGTLNQPQHF. V is TRBV19 and J is TRBJ1-5; D may be TRBD1 (6 bases). Germline CDR1 and CDR2: LNHDA and SQIVND (reference sequence). Trimming took off 4 bases at V and 3 bases at J, with 10 bases between the two ends. CDR3 size: 14 residues.

V and J are TRBV29-1 and TRBJ2-1; 7 bases align to TRBD1. Germline CDR1 SQVTM, CDR2 ANQGSEA. V dropped 2 bases and J dropped 0; count of bases not matched to a gene: 13. CDR3 length: 18 amino acids. The DNA of the CDR3 is TGCAGCGTTGAATCAAGGGTGATCAGGGACAGCTCCTACAATGAGCAGTTCTTC. Translation: CSVESRVIRDSSYNEQFF.

The rearrangement uses TRBV19 and TRBJ1-1, with TRBD1 matching over 8 bases. From germline, CDR1 is LNHDA and CDR2 SQIVND (reference sequence). The trim removed 4 bases at V and 6 bases at J, leaving 1 base unmatched. This CDR3 spans 12 amino acids. CDR3 residues: CASSTTGAEAFF. CDR3 bases: TGTGCCAGTAGTACGACAGGGGCTGAAGCTTTCTTT.

The V call is TRBV28, the J call TRBJ2-3; D tentatively reads TRBD1 or TRBD2 (6 bases each). This CDR3 has 17 amino acids. Between the trimmed V and J ends, which lost 4 bases and 2 bases, there was a span of 19 bases. CDR1 and CDR2 (germline): MDHEN, SYDVKM. CDR3 coding DNA: TGTGCCAGCAGTTGGGCGGGACACTTTACCTCCACAGATACGCAGTATTTT. This gives the protein CASSWAGHFTSTDTQYF.

The chain joins TRBV10-3 to TRBJ2-2; D uncertain. CDR1 and CDR2 (germline): ENHRY, SYGVKD. V gave up 0 bases and J gave up 2 bases, with 4 bases separating them. The CDR3 is made up of 14 amino acids. The CDR3: CAISESENTGELFF. In nucleotides, the CDR3 is TGTGCCATCAGTGAGTCGGAAAACACCGGGGAGCTGTTTTTT.

The CDR3 coding sequence is TGTGCCAGCAGTTTGACACCCGATCAGCCCCAGCATTTT. It encodes CASSLTPDQPQHF. The chain has TRBV27 and TRBJ1-5, with D uncertain. Trimming removed 3 bases from V and 5 bases from J, with 8 bases in between. The CDR3 consists of 13 residues. Germline V CDR1 and CDR2: MNHEY, SMNVEV (reference sequence).

The V and J genes are TRBV9 and TRBJ2-1; TRBD1 agrees at 7 bases. The germline gives CDR1 SGDLS, CDR2 YYNGEE. After removal of 9 bases from V and 5 bases from J, the junction contained 11 bases not matched to a gene. This CDR3 has 14 residues. The CDR3 sequence is CATGRGQSNNEQFF. The DNA for the CDR3 is TGTGCCACCGGTCGGGGACAGTCTAACAATGAGCAGTTCTTC.

The chain employs TRBV7-3 and TRBJ1-4, with D possibly being TRBD1 (5 bases). The CDR3 totals 11 residues. Germline V CDR1 and CDR2: SGHTA, FQGTGA. The V end lost 3 bases, the J end lost 14 bases, and 10 bases lay between the germline ends. The CDR3 reads CASSFREGLFF. The CDR3 DNA sequence: TGTGCCAGCAGCTTCAGGGAGGGCCTGTTTTTT.

The rearrangement joins TRBV28 to TRBJ2-7; 9 positions match TRBD2. V was clipped by 6 bases and J by 5 bases; unmatched bases: 11. The germline V gene has CDR1 MDHEN and CDR2 SYDVKM. The CDR3 contains 15 residues. The CDR3 DNA sequence: TGTGCCAGCAGCACAGGTGGGCTAGCGGGACACGAGCAGTACTTC. This codes for CASSTGGLAGHEQYF.

The chain employs TRBV4-1 and TRBJ2-5, with unresolved D. The CDR3 consists of 13 residues. With 0 bases removed from V and 7 bases from J, the gap between germline ends came to 9 bases. Germline values: CDR1 MGHRA, CDR2 YSYEKL. The CDR3 reads CASSQEAPATQYF. The CDR3 nucleotides read TGCGCCAGCAGCCAAGAGGCTCCAGCGACCCAGTACTTC.

The genes are TRBV9 and TRBJ2-7; D might be TRBD2 (5 bases). V was clipped by 0 bases and J by 10 bases, with 17 bases between them. Germline V lookup: CDR1 SGDLS, CDR2 YYNGEE. The CDR3 sequence is 14 residues long. CDR3 residues: CASSVATTRRCQYF. In DNA, the CDR3 is TGTGCCAGCAGCGTAGCTACAACTAGAAGGTGTCAGTACTTC.

The chain has TRBV6-6 and TRBJ1-1; D remains unclear. CDR3 length equals 15 residues. In germline, CDR1 is MNHNY, CDR2 SVGAGI (reference sequence). V was trimmed by 2 bases and J by 3 bases, leaving 13 bases between them. CDR3 bases: TGTGCCAGCAGTTACAGGGAGAGTATGGACACTGAAGCTTTCTTT. Amino acid sequence: CASSYRESMDTEAFF.

For the CDR3, the DNA is TGTGCCAGCAGTGAACCCGGCTTCTCCTACGAGCAGTACTTC. Its translation is CASSEPGFSYEQYF. The genes are TRBV6-1 and TRBJ2-7, with D unresolved. Per the germline V gene, CDR1 is MNHNS and CDR2 is SASEGT. Trimming left V 2 bases short and J 0 bases short, with 8 bases between. This CDR3 comprises 14 residues.